The table lists the clone carrying this TCR beta chain with a count of one. The antigen remains unidentified. From germline, CDR1 is SQVTM and CDR2 ANQGSEA. The CDR3 runs 16 residues. Trimming took 5 bases from V and 7 from J; bases not matched to a gene: 14. These data belong to a study of CD8+ T cells in alopecia areata. Points from the study as a whole: Resident alphabeta T-cell populations of normal skin are likewise subject to sequencing in scalp samples. Compared with normal scalp, lesional scalp had higher clonality and more expanded CD8+ clones.

Isolated RNA was reverse transcribed into cDNA used as the sequencing template. TCRdb's table, derived via immunoSEQ multiplex PCR, lists solely in-frame clones and lacks some. The repertoire holds around 150,000 clones, with about three fifths as singletons. Sorted out of PBMCs were CD4+ T cells and CD8+ T cells. The receptor's source is a human donor in good health. This chain connects TRBV29-1 to TRBJ2-1, with 10 bases matching TRBD2. The sample consisted of CD4+ T cells sorted from blood. CDR3 amino acids: CSVPQEGLAGANEQFF. The CDR3, as DNA: TGCAGCGTTCCTCAAGAGGGGCTAGCGGGGGCAAATGAGCAGTTCTTC.